This entry concerns a single T cell receptor (beta chain). The length of the CDR3 is 14 residues. The germline V and J ends were trimmed by 4 bases and 6 bases, with 10 bases remaining between them. Germline V gene sequence: CDR1 MRHNA, CDR2 SNTAGT. TCRdb's copy holds only in-frame clones and misses some; the assay was immunoSEQ multiplex PCR. Among some 17,000 clones listed, approximately 84% were seen once. The sample is drawn from a study of somatic mutations in cytotoxic T cells in rheumatoid arthritis. The source is an adult with rheumatoid arthritis. Sequenced input: CD8+ T cells sorted from blood. The chain is built from TRBV6-4 and TRBJ1-6; possibly TRBD1 for D (6 bases). The CDR3 region is CASSASGANSPLHF. CDR3 sequence (DNA): TGTGCCAGCAGTGCATCGGGGGCTAATTCACCCCTCCACTTT.